The 23 T cell receptor beta chains in this list originate from one sample, sequenced in a study of T cell responses to AZD1222 COVID-19 vaccine. Assay: immunoSEQ multiplex PCR; the TCRdb copy retains only in-frame clones and omits some. The sample lists some 130,000 clones, approximately 85% seen once, with around 8% in the top ten. The source was peripheral blood, collected 28 days after the second dose of the MenACWY control vaccine. Receptor source: an adult who received the MenACWY meningococcal vaccine as a control.

The chain is built from TRBV30 and TRBJ1-2; the D is unclear. Germline CDR1 is GTSNPN and CDR2 is SVGIG (reference sequence). V lost 0 bases and J lost 8, with 10 bases in between. This CDR3 region has 12 residues. As DNA, the CDR3 is TGTGCCTGGAGTGTAAGATCCGGAGGCTACACCTTC. This sequence encodes CAWSVRSGGYTF.

CDR3 region: CASSRRDSGRNEQFF. As DNA, the CDR3 is TGTGCCAGCTCACGTCGGGATAGCGGGAGGAATGAGCAGTTCTTC. The V and J genes are TRBV18 and TRBJ2-1; 10 nucleotides match TRBD2. The V gene's germline CDR1 is KGHSH and CDR2 LQKENI. Trimming cost V 4 bases and J 7 bases; bases outside gene matches: 7. This CDR3 comprises 15 residues.

This clone came up many times. CDR3 coding DNA: TGCGCCAGCAGCCAAGATGGGCACTATGGCTACACCTTC. This translates into CASSQDGHYGYTF. The J gene is TRBJ1-2, the V gene TRBV4-3; no firm D call. This CDR3 has 13 amino acids. Germline V gene sequence: CDR1 LGHNA, CDR2 YSLEER. Trimming took off 0 bases at V and 3 bases at J, with 5 bases between the two ends.

The V gene is TRBV30, the J gene TRBJ1-6; 9 bases align to TRBD1. Trimming cost V 6 bases and J 9 bases; bases outside gene matches: 6. The CDR3 length is 13 residues. Germline V lookup: CDR1 GTSNPN, CDR2 SVGIG (reference sequence). CDR3 protein: CACSGQGGSPLHF. Here the CDR3 DNA reads TGTGCCTGCTCGGGACAGGGAGGTTCACCCCTCCACTTT. The whole variable domain, filled in from reference TRBV30 and TRBJ1-6, reads SQTIHQWPATLVQPVGSPLSLECTVEGTSNPNLYWYRQAAGRGLQLLFYSVGIGQISSEVPQNLSASRPQDRQFILSSKKLLLSDSGFYLCACSGQGGSPLHFGNGTRLTVT.

The chain couples TRBV30 to TRBJ1-1; D not resolved. V lost 0 bases, J lost 7 bases, and 12 bases lay in between. The CDR3 totals 13 residues. Germline lookup yields CDR1 GTSNPN and CDR2 SVGIG (reference sequence). CDR3 nucleotide sequence: TGTGCCTGGAGTGTAACTTATAGCCTTGAAGCTTTCTTT. As protein: CAWSVTYSLEAFF.

The V gene is TRBV9, the J gene TRBJ1-5, with 8 bases that match TRBD1. CDR1 and CDR2 (germline): SGDLS, YYNGEE. The CDR3 is 15 residues long. Trimming cost V 0 bases and J 8 bases; bases outside gene matches: 7. CDR3 DNA sequence: TGTGCCAGCAGCGTAGCGACAGGGGTGGCTGAGCCCCAGCATTTT. This sequence encodes CASSVATGVAEPQHF.

This clone appeared a few times. The gene calls are TRBV5-4 and TRBJ2-7; D remains ambiguous. With 4 bases removed from V and 7 bases from J, the gap between germline ends came to 12 bases. Germline V CDR1 and CDR2: SGHNT, YYREEE (reference sequence). The CDR3 length is 12 residues. This chain's CDR3 is CASSPLIGEQYF. Written as DNA, the CDR3 is TGTGCCAGCAGCCCTCTTATCGGAGAGCAGTACTTC.

The genes are TRBV27 and TRBJ2-2, with TRBD1 as a possible D gene (6 bases). Looked up from germline, CDR1 is MNHEY and CDR2 is SMNVEV (reference sequence). CDR3 length: 15 amino acids. V was trimmed by 7 bases and J by 2 bases, leaving 14 bases between them. In nucleotides, the CDR3 is TGTGCCAGCAAGTACAGGGACACTAACACCGGGGAGCTGTTTTTT. Translated: CASKYRDTNTGELFF.

Of note for this clone: This sample includes further DNA sequences coding for the same CDR3. V usage is TRBV18 and J usage is TRBJ1-4; 7 nucleotides align to TRBD1. Unmatched junction bases numbered 4, after V lost 3 bases and J lost 3 bases. The CDR3 has 15 residues. The germline gives CDR1 KGHSH, CDR2 LQKENI. The CDR3 sequence is CASSPRQGANEKLFF. CDR3 nucleotides: TGTGCCAGCTCACCCCGACAGGGCGCTAATGAAAAACTGTTTTTT.

The CDR3 loop reads CAIRTGSVNYGYTF. DNA of the CDR3: TGTGCCATCAGGACAGGGTCCGTCAACTATGGCTACACCTTC. The chain employs TRBV10-3 and TRBJ1-2; 7 bases agree with TRBD1. The CDR3 is made up of 14 amino acids. Trimming took 6 bases from V and 2 from J; bases not matched to a gene: 6. The germline CDR1 and CDR2 sequences are ENHRY and SYGVKD.

The chain combines TRBV6-5 with TRBJ1-2; D possibly corresponds to TRBD1 (5 bases). V gave up 7 bases and J gave up 4 bases, with 16 bases separating them. The CDR3 consists of 14 residues. The V gene's germline CDR1 is MNHEY and CDR2 SVGAGI. The chain's CDR3 is CASNVPGLFYGYTF. CDR3 bases: TGTGCCAGCAACGTTCCGGGACTATTCTATGGCTACACCTTC.

V and J are TRBV2 and TRBJ1-5; TRBD1 agrees at 8 bases. The CDR3 runs 16 residues. Germline V gene sequence: CDR1 SNHLY, CDR2 FYNNEI. J lost 7 bases, V lost 6 bases, and 14 bases had no gene match. CDR3 bases: TGTGCCAGCAGGGTGGACAGGGTTGGTGCGGGGCAGCCCCAGCATTTT. This sequence encodes CASRVDRVGAGQPQHF.

The chain has TRBV24-1 and TRBJ1-1; 7 nucleotides match TRBD1. V lost 3 bases to trimming and J lost 4 bases; unmatched junction nucleotides: 4. The germline CDR1 and CDR2 sequences are KGHDR and SFDVKD. The CDR3 is made up of 14 amino acids. The CDR3 is CATSDVQGITEAFF. CDR3 coding DNA: TGTGCCACCAGTGATGTACAGGGGATCACTGAAGCTTTCTTT.

V and J are TRBV7-9 and TRBJ2-7, with D perhaps being TRBD1 or TRBD2 (5 bases each). The ends were cut back, 4 bases at V and 6 bases at J, with 10 bases in the middle. The CDR3 runs 12 residues. Germline V gene lookup returns CDR1 SEHNR and CDR2 FQNEAQ (reference sequence). CDR3 DNA sequence: TGTGCCAGCAGCTATGGGACCACCGAGCAGTACTTC. Translation gives CASSYGTTEQYF.

The chain carries TRBV5-1 and TRBJ1-3; D call uncertain. The CDR3 extends over 13 amino acids. V was cut by 0 bases and J by 0 bases, with 1 base left in between. From germline, CDR1 is SGHRS and CDR2 YFSETQ. CDR3 sequence: CASSLDSGNTIYF. The CDR3 DNA follows: TGCGCCAGCAGCTTGGACTCTGGAAACACCATATATTTT.

The rearrangement joins TRBV2 to TRBJ2-1, with 7 bases lining up with TRBD2. This CDR3 has 15 amino acids. With V trimmed by 3 bases and J by 8 bases, 10 bases remained unmatched. The germline V gene has CDR1 SNHLY and CDR2 FYNNEI. As DNA, the CDR3 is TGTGCCAGCAGTGAGGGCCAGCGGGAAAGGGATGAGCAGTTCTTC. Its protein product is CASSEGQRERDEQFF.

The chain is built from TRBV7-2 and TRBJ2-7, with 15 bases identical to TRBD2. Per the germline V gene, CDR1 is SGHTA and CDR2 is FQGNSA. The CDR3 loop spans 14 amino acids. Unmatched junction bases numbered 1, after V lost 6 bases and J lost 4 bases. CDR3 region: CASRGTSGRYEQYF. The CDR3 DNA follows: TGTGCCAGCAGGGGGACTAGCGGGAGGTACGAGCAGTACTTC.

This sequence joins TRBV6-6 and TRBJ1-5; TRBD1 is a possible D gene (5 bases). CDR3 size: 13 residues. Trimming shortened V by 5 bases and J by 6 bases, and 11 bases separated the two germline ends. CDR1 is MNHNY and CDR2 is SVGAGI in the germline V gene (reference sequence). CDR3 in DNA: TGTGCCAGCAGTGACAGTTACGGTCAGCCCCAGCATTTT. This sequence encodes CASSDSYGQPQHF.

In this sample, this clone turned up a few times. This sequence joins TRBV28 and TRBJ2-1; 12 positions agree with TRBD2. V shed 4 bases and J 4 bases; nucleotides not matched to a gene: 23. The CDR3 totals 22 residues. Per germline, CDR1 MDHEN and CDR2 SYDVKM. CDR3 nucleotide sequence: TGTGCCAGCAGTTACCCAATGCTAGCGGGGGGGCCAGAGGCTATCATATACAATGAGCAGTTCTTC. Its translation is CASSYPMLAGGPEAIIYNEQFF.

This chain uses TRBV5-6 with TRBJ2-1; no clear D gene. CDR1 is SGHDT and CDR2 is YYEEEE in the germline V gene. V lost 0 bases to trimming and J lost 9 bases, with 13 bases between them. The CDR3 spans 14 residues. The chain's CDR3 is CASSLAGPLGEQFF. CDR3 DNA sequence: TGTGCCAGCAGCTTGGCCGGCCCTTTAGGTGAGCAGTTCTTC.

CDR3 region: CASSLITGGSGANVLTF. The CDR3 region has the DNA TGTGCCAGCAGCTTGATAACAGGAGGTTCTGGGGCCAACGTCCTGACTTTC. The chain combines TRBV5-6 with TRBJ2-6; D is possibly TRBD1 or TRBD2 (5 bases each). The V end lost 1 base, the J end lost 1 base, and 12 bases lay between the germline ends. Germline assignment: CDR1 SGHDT and CDR2 YYEEEE. CDR3 length equals 17 residues.

This clone was counted a few times. The V gene is TRBV4-3, the J gene TRBJ1-2; D is perhaps TRBD1 (5 bases). The germline V gene has CDR1 LGHNA and CDR2 YSLEER. There are 16 residues in the CDR3. Trimming stripped 0 bases from V and 6 bases from J, with 17 bases between. The CDR3 sequence is CASSQDHQGGWNGYTF. The CDR3 DNA reads as TGCGCCAGCAGCCAAGATCATCAGGGAGGATGGAATGGCTACACCTTC.

This rearrangement joins TRBV7-2 to TRBJ1-2; D uncertain. The CDR3 covers 13 residues. Trimming pared 1 base from V and 3 bases from J, leaving 6 bases between. Germline V gives CDR1 SGHTA, CDR2 FQGNSA. CDR3 DNA sequence: TGTGCCAGCAGCTTAGGGGAAGACTATGGCTACACCTTC. Amino acid sequence: CASSLGEDYGYTF.